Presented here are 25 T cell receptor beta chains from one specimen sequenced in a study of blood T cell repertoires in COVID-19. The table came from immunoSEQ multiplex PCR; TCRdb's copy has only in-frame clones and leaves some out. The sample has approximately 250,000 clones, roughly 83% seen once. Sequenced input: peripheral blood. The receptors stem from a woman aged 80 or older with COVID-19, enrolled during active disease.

The CDR3 sequence: CASSQGQSSGNTIYF. The CDR3 DNA reads as TGTGCCAGCAGCCAAGGACAGAGCTCTGGAAACACCATATATTTT. The chain carries TRBV16 and TRBJ1-3; D might be TRBD1 (6 bases). Deletions cut 2 bases from V and 0 bases from J, with 8 bases between. This CDR3 region has 15 residues. Germline CDR1 and CDR2: KGHSY and FQNENV.

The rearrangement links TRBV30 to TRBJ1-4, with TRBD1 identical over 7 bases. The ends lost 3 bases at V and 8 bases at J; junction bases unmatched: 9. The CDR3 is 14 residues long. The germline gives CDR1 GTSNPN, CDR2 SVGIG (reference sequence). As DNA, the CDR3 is TGTGCCTGGAGCCTCGGGACAGAGAGAGAAAAACTGTTTTTT. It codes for CAWSLGTEREKLFF.

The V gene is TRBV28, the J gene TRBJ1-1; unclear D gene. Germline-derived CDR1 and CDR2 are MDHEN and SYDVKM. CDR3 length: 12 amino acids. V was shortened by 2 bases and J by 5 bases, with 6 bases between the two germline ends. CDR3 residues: CASSLQYTEAFF. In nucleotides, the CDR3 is TGTGCCAGCAGTTTACAGTATACTGAAGCTTTCTTT.

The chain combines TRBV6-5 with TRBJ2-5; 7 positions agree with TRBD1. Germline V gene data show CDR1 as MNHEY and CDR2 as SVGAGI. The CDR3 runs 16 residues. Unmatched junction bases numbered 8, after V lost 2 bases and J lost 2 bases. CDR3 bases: TGTGCCAGCAGTTACATCGGGACAGCTACTCAAGAGACCCAGTACTTC. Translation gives CASSYIGTATQETQYF.

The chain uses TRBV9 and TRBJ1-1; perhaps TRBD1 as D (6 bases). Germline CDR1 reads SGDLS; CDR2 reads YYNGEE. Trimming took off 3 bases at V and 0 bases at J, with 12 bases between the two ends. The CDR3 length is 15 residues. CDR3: CASSGQDSLNTEAFF. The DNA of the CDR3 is TGTGCCAGCAGCGGACAGGACTCCTTGAACACTGAAGCTTTCTTT.

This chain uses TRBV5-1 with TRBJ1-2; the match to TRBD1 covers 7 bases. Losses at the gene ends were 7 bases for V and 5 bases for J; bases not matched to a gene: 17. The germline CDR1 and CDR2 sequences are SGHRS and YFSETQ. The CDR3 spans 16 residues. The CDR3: CASRKAPLGTEYGYTF. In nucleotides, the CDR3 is TGCGCCAGCCGTAAAGCCCCCCTTGGGACAGAGTATGGCTACACCTTC.

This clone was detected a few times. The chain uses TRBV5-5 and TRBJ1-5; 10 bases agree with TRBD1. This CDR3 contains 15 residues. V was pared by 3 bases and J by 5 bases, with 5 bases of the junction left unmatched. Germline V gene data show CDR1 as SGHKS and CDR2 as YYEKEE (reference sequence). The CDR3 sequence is CASSSGQGRDQPQHF. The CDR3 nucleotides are TGTGCCAGCAGCTCGGGACAGGGGAGAGATCAGCCCCAGCATTTT.

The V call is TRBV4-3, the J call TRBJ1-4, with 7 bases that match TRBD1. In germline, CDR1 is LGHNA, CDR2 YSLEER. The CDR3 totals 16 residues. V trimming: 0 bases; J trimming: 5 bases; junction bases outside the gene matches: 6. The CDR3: CASSQEYDRANEKLFF. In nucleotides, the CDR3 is TGCGCCAGCAGCCAAGAGTACGACAGGGCGAATGAAAAACTGTTTTTT.

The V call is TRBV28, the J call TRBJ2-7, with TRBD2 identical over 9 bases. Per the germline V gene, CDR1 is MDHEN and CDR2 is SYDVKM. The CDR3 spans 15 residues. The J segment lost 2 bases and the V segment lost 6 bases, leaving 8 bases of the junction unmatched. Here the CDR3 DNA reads TGTGCCAGCAGCCCGGCTAGCGGGGCTGCCTACGAGCAGTACTTC. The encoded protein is CASSPASGAAYEQYF.

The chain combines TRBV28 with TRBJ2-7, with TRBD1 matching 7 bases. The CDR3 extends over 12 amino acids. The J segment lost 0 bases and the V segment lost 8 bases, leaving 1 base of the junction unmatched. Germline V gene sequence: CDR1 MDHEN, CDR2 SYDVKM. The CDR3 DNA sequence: TGTGCCAGCGGACAGGTCTCCTACGAGCAGTACTTC. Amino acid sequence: CASGQVSYEQYF.

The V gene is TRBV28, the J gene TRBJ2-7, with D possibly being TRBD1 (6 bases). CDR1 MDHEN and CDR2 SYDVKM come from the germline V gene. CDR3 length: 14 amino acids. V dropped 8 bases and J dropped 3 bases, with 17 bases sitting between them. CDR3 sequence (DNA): TGTGCCAGCCGTTCCTCAGGGGCGGGCTACGAGCAGTACGTC. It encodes CASRSSGAGYEQYV.

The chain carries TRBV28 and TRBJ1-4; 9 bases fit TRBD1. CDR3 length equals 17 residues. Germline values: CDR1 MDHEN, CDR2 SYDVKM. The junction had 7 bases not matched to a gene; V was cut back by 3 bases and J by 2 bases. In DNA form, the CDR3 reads TGTGCCAGCAGTTTGGGTACAGGGGGCCGGACTAATGAAAAACTGTTTTTT. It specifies CASSLGTGGRTNEKLFF.

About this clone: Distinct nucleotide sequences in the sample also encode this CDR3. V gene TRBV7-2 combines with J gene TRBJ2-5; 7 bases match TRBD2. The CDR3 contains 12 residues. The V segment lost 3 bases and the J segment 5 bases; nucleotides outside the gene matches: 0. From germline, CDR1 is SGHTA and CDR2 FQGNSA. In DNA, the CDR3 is TGTGCCAGCAGCTTCGGGGGGGAGACCCAGTACTTC. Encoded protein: CASSFGGETQYF. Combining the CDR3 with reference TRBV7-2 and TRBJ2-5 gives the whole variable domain GAGVSQSPSNKVTEKGKDVELRCDPISGHTALYWYRQSLGQGLEFLIYFQGNSAPDKSGLPSDRFSAERTGGSVSTLTIQRTQQEDSAVYLCASSFGGETQYFGPGTRLLVL.

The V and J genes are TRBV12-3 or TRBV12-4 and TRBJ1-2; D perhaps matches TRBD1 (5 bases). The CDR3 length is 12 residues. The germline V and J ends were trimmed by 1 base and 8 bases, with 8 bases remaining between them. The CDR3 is CASSLEGLGYTF. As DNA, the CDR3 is TGTGCCAGCAGTTTAGAGGGGCTCGGCTACACCTTC.

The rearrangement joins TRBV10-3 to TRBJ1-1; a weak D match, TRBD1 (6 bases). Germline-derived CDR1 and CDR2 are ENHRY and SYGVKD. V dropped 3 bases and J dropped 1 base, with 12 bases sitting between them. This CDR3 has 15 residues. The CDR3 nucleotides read TGTGCCATCAGTGAATATGGACAGAAGAACACTGAAGCTTTCTTT. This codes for CAISEYGQKNTEAFF.

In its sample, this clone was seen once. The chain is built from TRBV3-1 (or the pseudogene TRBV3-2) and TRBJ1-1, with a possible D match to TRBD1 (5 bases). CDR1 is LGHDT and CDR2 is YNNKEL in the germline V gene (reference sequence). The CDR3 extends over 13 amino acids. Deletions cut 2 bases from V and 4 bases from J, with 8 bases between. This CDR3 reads CASSQSGSTEAFF. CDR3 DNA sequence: TGTGCCAGCAGCCAATCAGGGTCCACTGAAGCTTTCTTT.

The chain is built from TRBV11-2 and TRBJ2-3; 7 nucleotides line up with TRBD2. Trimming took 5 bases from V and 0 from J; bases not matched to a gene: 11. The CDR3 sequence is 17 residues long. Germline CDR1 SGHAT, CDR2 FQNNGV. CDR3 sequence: CASSAGDAGLSTDTQYF. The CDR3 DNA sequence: TGTGCCAGCAGCGCGGGAGATGCGGGCCTTAGCACAGATACGCAGTATTTT.

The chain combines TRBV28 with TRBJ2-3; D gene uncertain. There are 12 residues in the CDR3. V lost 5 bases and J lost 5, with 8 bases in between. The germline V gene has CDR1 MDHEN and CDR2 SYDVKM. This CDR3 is CASSLPLDTQYF. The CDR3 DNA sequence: TGTGCCAGCAGTCTCCCCCTAGATACGCAGTATTTT.

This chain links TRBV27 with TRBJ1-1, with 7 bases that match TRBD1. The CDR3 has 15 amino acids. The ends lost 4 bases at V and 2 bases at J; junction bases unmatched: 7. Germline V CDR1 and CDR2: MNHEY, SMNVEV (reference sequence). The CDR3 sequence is CASSSLGTVNTEAFF. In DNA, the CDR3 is TGTGCCAGCAGTTCTCTCGGGACAGTCAACACTGAAGCTTTCTTT.

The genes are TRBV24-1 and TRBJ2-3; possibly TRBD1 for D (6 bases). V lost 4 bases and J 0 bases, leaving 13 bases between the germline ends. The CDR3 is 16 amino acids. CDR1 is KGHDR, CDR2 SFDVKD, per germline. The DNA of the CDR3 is TGTGCCACCAGTGAGATTCGAACAGGGAGCACAGATACGCAGTATTTT. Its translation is CATSEIRTGSTDTQYF.

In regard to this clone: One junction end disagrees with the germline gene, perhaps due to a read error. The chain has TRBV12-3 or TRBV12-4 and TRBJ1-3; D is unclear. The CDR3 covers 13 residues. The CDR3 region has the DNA TGTGCCAGCACCCTTCTTGGCGGAAGCACCATATATTTT. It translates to CASTLLGGSTIYF.

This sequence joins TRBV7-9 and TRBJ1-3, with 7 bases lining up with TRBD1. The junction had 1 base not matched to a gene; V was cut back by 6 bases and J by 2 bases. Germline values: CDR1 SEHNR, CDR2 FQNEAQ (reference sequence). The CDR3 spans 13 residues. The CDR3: CASRQGAGNTIYF. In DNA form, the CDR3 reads TGTGCCAGCAGGCAGGGGGCTGGAAACACCATATATTTT.

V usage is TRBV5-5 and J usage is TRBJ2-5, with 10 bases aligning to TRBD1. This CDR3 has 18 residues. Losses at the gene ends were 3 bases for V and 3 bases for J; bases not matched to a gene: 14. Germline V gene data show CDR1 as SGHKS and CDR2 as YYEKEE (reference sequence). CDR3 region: CASSYRDRGPWGKETQYF. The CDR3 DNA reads TGTGCCAGCAGCTACCGGGACAGGGGTCCATGGGGTAAAGAGACCCAGTACTTC.

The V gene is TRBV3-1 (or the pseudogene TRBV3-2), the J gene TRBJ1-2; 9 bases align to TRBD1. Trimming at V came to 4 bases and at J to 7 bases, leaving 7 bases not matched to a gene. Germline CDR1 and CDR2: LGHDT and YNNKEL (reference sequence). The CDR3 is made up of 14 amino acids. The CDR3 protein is CASSLPDRGGGYTF. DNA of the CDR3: TGTGCCAGCAGCCTCCCGGACAGGGGCGGTGGCTACACCTTC.

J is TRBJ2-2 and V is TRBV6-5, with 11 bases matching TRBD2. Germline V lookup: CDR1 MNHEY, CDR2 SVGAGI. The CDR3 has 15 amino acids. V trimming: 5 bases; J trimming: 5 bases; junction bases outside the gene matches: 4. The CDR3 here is CASSPPSGGTGELFF. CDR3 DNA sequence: TGTGCCAGCAGTCCCCCTAGCGGGGGGACCGGGGAGCTGTTTTTT.